Following are 8 T cell receptor beta chains from one sample sequenced in a study of cytomegalovirus exposure and HLA in healthy donors. Primers: 60 Vbeta forward and 13 Jbeta reverse. Generated by immunoSEQ multiplex PCR, the TCRdb table keeps only in-frame clones and is missing some. The sample has under 95,000 clones; around 81% are singletons. The sample was PBMCs. The receptors were gathered from a male donor in good health and CMV-seronegative.

This clone was recorded only once. This chain uses TRBV5-1 with TRBJ1-1, with a possible D match to TRBD1 (6 bases). From germline, CDR1 is SGHRS and CDR2 YFSETQ. The CDR3 loop spans 14 amino acids. Trimming removed 2 bases from V and 2 bases from J, with 10 bases in between. The CDR3 DNA follows: TGCGCCAGCAGCTTCGGACAGAGTAACACTGAAGCTTTCTTT. Translated, it gives CASSFGQSNTEAFF.

This clone appeared once. This chain connects TRBV19 to TRBJ1-5, with TRBD1 matching 8 bases. The CDR3 length is 16 residues. J lost 0 bases, V lost 6 bases, and 7 bases had no gene match. Germline loops: CDR1 LNHDA, CDR2 SQIVND (reference sequence). The chain's CDR3 is CASRPQGGYSNQPQHF. In DNA form, the CDR3 reads TGTGCCAGTAGACCACAGGGGGGTTATAGCAATCAGCCCCAGCATTTT. The full variable domain, completed using reference TRBV19 and TRBJ1-5, is DGGITQSPKYLFRKEGQNVTLSCEQNLNHDAMYWYRQDPGQGLRLIYYSQIVNDFQKGDIAEGYSVSREKKESFPLTVTSAQKNPTAFYLCASRPQGGYSNQPQHFGDGTRLSIL.

In nucleotides, the CDR3 is TGTGCCAGCATCCCCAATTCAGGGGGCTACGACAATGAGCAGTTCTTC. It translates to CASIPNSGGYDNEQFF. This chain uses TRBV5-4 with TRBJ2-1; 8 bases are shared with TRBD1. Unmatched junction bases numbered 13, after V lost 6 bases and J lost 5 bases. Germline assignment: CDR1 SGHNT and CDR2 YYREEE (reference sequence). The CDR3 spans 16 residues.

The chain carries TRBV5-1 and TRBJ1-1, with no clear D. This CDR3 spans 16 amino acids. Trimming stripped 1 base from V and 0 bases from J, with 13 bases between. Germline V gene sequence: CDR1 SGHRS, CDR2 YFSETQ. CDR3 nucleotide sequence: TGCGCCAGCAGCTTGAAACCCAGATCCATGAACACTGAAGCTTTCTTT. This encodes CASSLKPRSMNTEAFF.

This clone was seen a handful of times. This rearrangement joins TRBV4-2 to TRBJ2-1; 8 positions match TRBD2. Trimming removed 3 bases from V and 3 bases from J; junction bases left unmatched: 7. This CDR3 region has 16 residues. Germline V lookup: CDR1 LGHNA, CDR2 YNFKEQ. Here the CDR3 reads CASSHEGLESYNEQFF. The CDR3 DNA follows: TGTGCCAGCAGCCACGAGGGACTAGAAAGCTACAATGAGCAGTTCTTC.

This chain uses TRBV2 with TRBJ1-5; no clear D gene. Germline CDR1 is SNHLY and CDR2 is FYNNEI. V shed 6 bases and J shed 3 bases, with 9 bases lying between them. The CDR3 is 13 amino acids. The CDR3 reads CASRTAYNQPQHF. As DNA, the CDR3 is TGTGCCAGCAGAACTGCTTACAATCAGCCCCAGCATTTT.

This rearrangement joins TRBV9 to TRBJ2-5; possible D gene TRBD2, 5 bases. Germline values: CDR1 SGDLS, CDR2 YYNGEE. This CDR3 region has 13 residues. The V end lost 2 bases, the J end lost 2 bases, and 7 bases lay between the germline ends. This CDR3 is CASSVGDQETQYF. CDR3 nucleotide sequence: TGTGCCAGCAGCGTGGGAGATCAAGAGACCCAGTACTTC.

This clone has only one observation. The rearrangement joins TRBV7-9 to TRBJ1-3, with D hard to call. Trimming took 5 bases from V and 4 from J, leaving 9 bases between them. The germline gives CDR1 SEHNR, CDR2 FQNEAQ (reference sequence). The CDR3 is 13 residues long. The chain's CDR3 is CASSPFGGNTIYF. The CDR3 region has the DNA TGTGCCAGCAGCCCCTTCGGGGGAAACACCATATATTTT.